Included here is one T cell receptor beta chain sequence, with context. As yet, its antigen is unknown. One junction end disagrees with the germline gene, perhaps due to a read error. This sample is part of a study of a mutant IDH1 vaccine in newly diagnosed glioma. Study background: Vaccines began 4-6 weeks after radiotherapy alone, or with temozolomide cycles. Standard pretreatment was either radiotherapy, temozolomide, or, for most, radiochemotherapy with temozolomide.

CDR1 and CDR2 from the germline V gene are SNHLY and FYNNEI. The CDR3 has 11 amino acids. Assay: immunoSEQ multiplex PCR; the TCRdb copy retains only in-frame clones and omits some. The sample has roughly 34,000 clones; about 93% are singletons. As for time point: week 47, end of study. Vaccination comprised doses that each held 300 ug of mutant IDH1 20-mer peptide, plus topical imiquimod. The TCR was taken from a woman aged 40 to 55 with glioma. The chain joins TRBV2 to TRBJ2-5, with D possibly matching TRBD1 (6 bases). The material sequenced was PBMCs, taken from a glioma patient whose treatment included an IDH1 peptide vaccine. In DNA form, the CDR3 reads TGTGCCAGCAGTTTTGACAGGACTGATAACTTC. Translation gives CASSFDRTDNF.